This TCR beta chain was identified in a study of T cell clusters in autoimmune cytopenias. Study conclusions and caveats: No cluster-lack signature appeared between secondary cytopenia and chronic lymphocytic leukemia patients, apparently due to lymphoma masking.

CDR1 and CDR2 from the germline V gene are KGHSH and LQKENI. This CDR3 is 14 amino acids long. Roughly 38,000 genome equivalents of blood DNA were amplified for TRB. Multiplex touch-down PCR amplified TRB using TRB-A and TRB-B pools in one tube. TCRdb re-analyzed the multiplex PCR reads; it lists each CDR3 protein once, without DNA. This sample's table reports 5,000 to 6,500 distinct CDR3 sequences. About this clonotype: Its antigen is unknown.

These same records also appear under a second study, on T cell repertoires in aging, cancer and after chemotherapy.

Sequencing was performed on peripheral blood. This receptor was identified in a human donor in good health. This rearrangement joins TRBV18 to TRBJ2-5. The CDR3 loop reads CASSPPGPQETQYF.